Below, 10 T cell receptor beta chains from the same sample are listed, as sequenced in a study of untreated major depressive disorder. Points from the study as a whole: CD4+ T cells from depressed patients used TRBV05-01 (Vbeta 5.1) more often than controls.

Sequenced by immunoSEQ multiplex PCR; TCRdb stores in-frame clones only, minus some. The sample has about 25,000 clones, roughly nine tenths seen once. No antigen has been identified for these receptors. Sequences were obtained from CD4+ T cells from PBMCs. The origin of the receptors is a woman aged 25 to 39 with major depressive disorder.

The V call is TRBV5-4, the J call TRBJ2-7, with 7 bases fitting TRBD1. In germline, CDR1 is SGHNT, CDR2 YYREEE (reference sequence). With 1 base clipped from V and 3 bases from J, the junction kept 1 base outside the gene matches. The CDR3 has 13 residues. This CDR3 is CASSLRQGYEQYF. The CDR3, as DNA: TGTGCCAGCAGCTTGCGACAGGGCTACGAGCAGTACTTC.

The chain carries TRBV6-5 and TRBJ2-7, with 8 bases matching TRBD1. CDR1 is MNHEY, CDR2 SVGAGI, per germline. The CDR3 is 14 residues long. Trimming took 6 bases from V and 1 from J; bases not matched to a gene: 5. CDR3 bases: TGTGCCAGCAGAATTGGACAGGGATCCTACGAGCAGTACTTC. The encoded protein is CASRIGQGSYEQYF.

The J gene is TRBJ2-1, the V gene TRBV10-3, with D tentatively TRBD1 (5 bases). From germline, CDR1 is ENHRY and CDR2 SYGVKD. V was shortened by 11 bases and J by 6 bases, with 14 bases between the two germline ends. CDR3 length: 12 residues. The CDR3 loop reads CASNQGPNEQFF. In DNA, the CDR3 is TGTGCCTCGAACCAGGGTCCCAATGAGCAGTTCTTC.

This clone was observed once. The chain carries TRBV14 and TRBJ1-1; possible D gene TRBD1, 5 bases. CDR1 is SGHDN and CDR2 is FVKESK in the germline V gene. This CDR3 is 13 amino acids long. V was cut by 5 bases and J by 6 bases, with 13 bases left in between. The CDR3 region is CASSFDRTAEAFF. In DNA form, the CDR3 reads TGTGCCAGCAGCTTCGACAGAACCGCTGAAGCTTTCTTT.

The chain recombines TRBV7-9 with TRBJ1-4, with D possibly being TRBD1 (5 bases). CDR1 is SEHNR, CDR2 FQNEAQ, per germline (reference sequence). This CDR3 is built from 14 residues. V shed 0 bases and J shed 8 bases, with 10 bases lying between them. DNA of the CDR3: TGTGCCAGCAGCTTAGCGGCAGGGAGGGAAAAACTGTTTTTT. Translating it yields CASSLAAGREKLFF.

The chain is built from TRBV5-1 and TRBJ2-7; D is possibly TRBD2 (9 bases). Germline V gene lookup returns CDR1 SGHRS and CDR2 YFSETQ. CDR3 size: 17 residues. Trimming removed 3 bases at V and 6 bases at J, with 25 bases between. DNA for the CDR3: TGCGCCAGCAGCTCGGGGACAGGAGCGGGAGGATCGGGCGAGCAGTACTTC. Protein: CASSSGTGAGGSGEQYF. Together with reference TRBV5-1 and TRBJ2-7, the CDR3 gives the full variable domain: KAGVTQTPRYLIKTRGQQVTLSCSPISGHRSVSWYQQTPGQGLQFLFEYFSETQRNKGNFPGRFSGRQFSNSRSEMNVSTLELGDSALYLCASSSGTGAGGSGEQYFGPGTRLTVT.

V usage is TRBV7-9 and J usage is TRBJ2-2, with TRBD1 matching over 8 bases. This CDR3 spans 15 amino acids. Trimming at V came to 3 bases and at J to 0 bases, leaving 0 bases not matched to a gene. CDR1 is SEHNR, CDR2 FQNEAQ, per germline (reference sequence). The CDR3 DNA reads TGTGCCAGCAGCTTGGACAGGGCGAACACCGGGGAGCTGTTTTTT. It is translated as CASSLDRANTGELFF.

The chain carries TRBV9 and TRBJ2-7; TRBD2 matches at 7 bases. This CDR3 comprises 14 residues. J lost 0 bases, V lost 4 bases, and 4 bases had no gene match. Germline CDR1 reads SGDLS; CDR2 reads YYNGEE. The CDR3 is CASSPSGSSYEQYF. The CDR3 coding sequence is TGTGCCAGCAGCCCTAGCGGAAGCTCCTACGAGCAGTACTTC. The full variable domain, rest sourced from reference TRBV9 and TRBJ2-7, is DSGVTQTPKHLITATGQRVTLRCSPRSGDLSVYWYQQSLDQGLQFLIQYYNGEERAKGNILERFSAQQFPDLHSELNLSSLELGDSALYFCASSPSGSSYEQYFGPGTRLTVT.

The V call is TRBV18, the J call TRBJ1-1, with D possibly matching TRBD1 (5 bases). Per germline, CDR1 KGHSH and CDR2 LQKENI. This CDR3 is built from 14 residues. The germline V and J ends were trimmed by 4 bases and 3 bases, with 12 bases remaining between them. The CDR3 sequence is CASSRGGRDTEAFF. CDR3 DNA: TGTGCCAGCTCACGCGGGGGAAGGGACACTGAAGCTTTCTTT.

The chain recombines TRBV7-8 with TRBJ2-7; maybe TRBD1 (5 bases). V lost 9 bases, J lost 4 bases, and 13 bases lay in between. This CDR3 comprises 12 residues. The germline V gene encodes CDR1 SGHVS and CDR2 FQNEAQ. The CDR3 protein is CASSAGPYEQYF. DNA of the CDR3: TGTGCCAGTTCCGCAGGGCCATACGAGCAGTACTTC.